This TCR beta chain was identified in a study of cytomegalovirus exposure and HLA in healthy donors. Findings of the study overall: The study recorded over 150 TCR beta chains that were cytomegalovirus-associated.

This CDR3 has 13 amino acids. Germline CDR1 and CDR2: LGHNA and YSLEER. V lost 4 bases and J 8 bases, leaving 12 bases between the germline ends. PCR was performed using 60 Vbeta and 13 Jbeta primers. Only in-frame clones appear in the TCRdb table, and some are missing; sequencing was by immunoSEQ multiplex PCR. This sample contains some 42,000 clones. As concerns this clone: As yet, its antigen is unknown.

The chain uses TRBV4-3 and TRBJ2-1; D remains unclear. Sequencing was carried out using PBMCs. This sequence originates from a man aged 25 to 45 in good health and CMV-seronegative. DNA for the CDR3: TGCGCCAGCAGCCCCCGTCTAGAGGATGAGCAGTTCTTC. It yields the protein CASSPRLEDEQFF.